A selection of T cell receptor beta chains follows, all from one sample in a study of T cell responses to AZD1222 COVID-19 vaccine. Clones were read by immunoSEQ multiplex PCR, and TCRdb kept only the in-frame ones, dropping some. This table has approximately 130,000 clones, under 95% appearing once. The specimen was peripheral blood, collected on day 0 of AZD1222 vaccination. The receptors were sampled from an adult in good health. The CDR3 runs from the conserved cysteine through the conserved F or W. A D gene is named only where the DNA matches it firmly. Clone size, where shown, is once, few, many, or a class for clones that have expanded.

clone_size d_call j_call v_call cdr3_nt cdr3_aa
once - TRBJ2-1 TRBV6-5 TGTGCCAGCAGTCGCCCAGGGTCAGCCTACAATGAGCAGTTCTTC CASSRPGSAYNEQFF
- - TRBJ1-4 TRBV7-2 TGTGCCAGCAGCCGGGGGGGAGGGATTGATGAAAAACTGTTTTTT CASSRGGGIDEKLFF
- - TRBJ1-2 TRBV9 TGTGCCAGCAGCGTGGGCGGGGGCGCGATCGGCTACACCTTC CASSVGGGAIGYTF
- - TRBJ1-2 TRBV2 TGTGCCAGCAGTGCCCACCGCCCCCGGGGAGGCTGGAACTATGGCTACACCTTC CASSAHRPRGGWNYGYTF
- TRBD2 TRBJ2-1 TRBV6-5 TGTGCCAGCAGTTCTTGGACTAGCGGGACCTACAATGAGCAGTTCTTC CASSSWTSGTYNEQFF
few - TRBJ1-5 TRBV27 TGTGCCAGCAGCCTGCGCAGGGATCAGCCCCAGCATTTT CASSLRRDQPQHF
- TRBD1 TRBJ2-3 TRBV11-2 TGTGCCAGCAGCTTAGTGGGGACAGCGGATACGCAGTATTTT CASSLVGTADTQYF
once TRBD1 TRBJ2-7 TRBV30 TGTGCCTGGAGTCATTCGGGACAGGGGGCCTACGAGCAGTACTTC CAWSHSGQGAYEQYF
- - TRBJ1-3 TRBV6-2/TRBV6-3 TGTGCCAGCAGCCCCCGGGGTTTCGGAAACACCATATATTTT CASSPRGFGNTIYF
- - TRBJ1-1 TRBV12-3/TRBV12-4 TGTGCCAGCAGTTTCGACAATCGAGCTTTCTTT CASSFDNRAFF
- - TRBJ1-5 TRBV7-8 TGTGCCAGCAGCTGGGACTACAATCAGCCCCAGCATTTT CASSWDYNQPQHF
- TRBD2 TRBJ2-7 TRBV11-3 TGTGCCAGCAGCTTAGTGTCTAGCGGGGGGGGCTACGAGCAGTACTTC CASSLVSSGGGYEQYF
- - TRBJ1-2 TRBV9 TGTGCCAGCAGCGTCAGGGCGCAGGCTAGCAGGGGCTACACCTTC CASSVRAQASRGYTF
- TRBD1 TRBJ1-2 TRBV2 TGTGCCAGCAGTGTCGGGACAGGTATCGGCTACACCTTC CASSVGTGIGYTF
- - TRBJ2-2 TRBV2 TGTGCCAGCAGACTATTCCGGGAGTCCGGCACCGGGGAGCTGTTTTTT CASRLFRESGTGELFF
- TRBD1 TRBJ1-2 TRBV30 TGTGCCTGGAGTGTATTGGGACAGAGTGAGGACTATGGCTACACCTTC CAWSVLGQSEDYGYTF
- - TRBJ1-4 TRBV7-2 TGTGCCAGCAGCCCAAGCCCATTGGAGGGATGGGGTGAAAAACTGTTTTTT CASSPSPLEGWGEKLFF
- - TRBJ1-6 TRBV6-5 TGTGCCAGCAAGGGAGGGGCCCTTAATTCACCCCTCCACTTT CASKGGALNSPLHF
- TRBD2 TRBJ2-7 TRBV7-9 TGTGCCAGCAGCTCCTACGGGACTAGCGGCGAGCAGTACTTC CASSSYGTSGEQYF
- TRBD1 TRBJ1-1 TRBV5-1 TGCGCCAGCAGCTCACGGGACAGGGAAGAAGCTTTCTTT CASSSRDREEAFF
- - TRBJ1-6 TRBV7-8 TGTGCCAGCAGCTTAGCGCTCTCCGGGAGATCACCCCTCCACTTT CASSLALSGRSPLHF
- - TRBJ2-7 TRBV14 TGTGCCAGCAGCCAAGAATGGGGGCCCTACGAGCAGTACTTC CASSQEWGPYEQYF
- TRBD1 TRBJ2-7 TRBV3-1/TRBV3-2 TGTGCCAGCAGCCTACTCCGGGACAGGGTAACCTACGAGCAGTACTTC CASSLLRDRVTYEQYF
- - TRBJ2-3 TRBV12-3/TRBV12-4 TGTGCCAGCAAAGGACCCGGGGATACGCAGTATTTT CASKGPGDTQYF
- - TRBJ1-5 TRBV7-9 TGTGCCAGCAGCGAGGGGTTGGTAAATCAGCCCCAGCATTTT CASSEGLVNQPQHF
- - TRBJ1-5 TRBV6-5 TGTGCCAGCAGTTACGGCAATCAGCCCCAGCATTTT CASSYGNQPQHF
- - TRBJ1-1 TRBV12-3/TRBV12-4 TGTGCCAGCACTCAAAGGGGCACTGAAGCTTTCTTT CASTQRGTEAFF
- - TRBJ1-2 TRBV27 TGTGCCGCAGGGGCCGTCCAGATCGGCTACACCTTC CAAGAVQIGYTF
- - TRBJ2-1 TRBV3-1/TRBV3-2 TGTGCCAGCAGCCACGCCTCTTCCCTCAATGAGCAGTTCTTC CASSHASSLNEQFF
- - TRBJ2-7 TRBV30 TGTGCCTGGAGTGTGGGAGGGGGAAGCTCCTACGAGCAGTACTTC CAWSVGGGSSYEQYF
- - TRBJ1-2 TRBV27 TGTGCCAGCAGAAAGACGGGTGGGGCCCGCTATGGCTACACCTTC CASRKTGGARYGYTF
- TRBD2 TRBJ2-3 TRBV11-1 TGTGCCAGCAGCTTAACCTTAGCGGGGAGCACAGATACGCAGTATTTT CASSLTLAGSTDTQYF
- TRBD2 TRBJ2-1 TRBV25-1 TGTGCCAGCAGTGGGCTAGCGGGACACTCCTACAATGAGCAGTTCTTC CASSGLAGHSYNEQFF
few TRBD2 TRBJ2-1 TRBV29-1 TGCAGCGTTACGGGACTAGCGGATTACAATGAGCAGTTCTTC CSVTGLADYNEQFF
- - TRBJ2-3 TRBV10-3 TGTGCCATCAGTGCTTCGAGACAGTTTAGCACAGATACGCAGTATTTT CAISASRQFSTDTQYF
- - TRBJ1-5 TRBV28 TGTGCCAGCAGTTTCTATGGGGGCAATCAGCCCCAGCATTTT CASSFYGGNQPQHF
- - TRBJ2-7 TRBV7-2 TGTGCCAGCAGCTCAAGCGGGTTCCGTCCCCGATACGAGCAGTACTTC CASSSSGFRPRYEQYF
- - TRBJ1-1 TRBV19 TGTGCCAGTGCGCAGAACACTGAAGCTTTCTTT CASAQNTEAFF
- - TRBJ1-5 TRBV4-3 TGCGCCAGCAGCCAATACCTAGACAGTAACACCAAGCCCCAGCATTTT CASSQYLDSNTKPQHF
once - TRBJ1-4 TRBV6-5 TGTGCCAGCAGTATATCGGCAACTAATGAAAAACTGTTTTTT CASSISATNEKLFF